One and the same sample provided the 2 T cell receptor beta chains below, sequenced in a study. MiXCR, applied by TCRdb to the RT-PCR reads, yields one record per CDR3 protein. The sample shows about 700,000 distinct CDR3 sequences, more than 13% of them seen only once. Sequencing was performed on memory CD4+ T cells from blood. The receptors here all came from a female donor in good health, serving as a healthy control.

In this sample, this clonotype turned up a few times. The chain links TRBV12-3 or TRBV12-4 to TRBJ2-2; D perhaps matches TRBD1 (7 bases). The V and J ends lost 5 bases and 4 bases respectively, with 14 bases between them. There are 15 residues in the CDR3. Here the CDR3 DNA reads TGTGCCAGCAGTGCAGGAGGGGGCTTCACCGGGGAGCTGTTTTTT. As protein: CASSAGGGFTGELFF.

Only a few counts were recorded for this clonotype. V usage is TRBV7-8 and J usage is TRBJ2-5; D possibly uses TRBD1 or TRBD2 (5 bases each). Germline values: CDR1 SGHVS, CDR2 FQNEAQ. This CDR3 contains 15 residues. Trimming removed 1 base from V and 1 base from J, with 10 bases in between. The CDR3 bases are TGTGCCAGCAGCTTAGTACCGGGACCCCAAGAGACCCAGTACTTC. This sequence encodes CASSLVPGPQETQYF.